Described below is a single T cell receptor (beta chain) sequence and its context. Its antigen is undetermined. These data are taken from a study of siplizumab effects on memory and regulatory T cells. Study-level findings and limits: The authors mapped only a minor fraction of alloreactive clones to unstimulated subsets. Suppressive activity of Tregs proliferating in siplizumab cultures remained unconfirmed.

The CDR3 covers 12 residues. Germline CDR1 SGHTA, CDR2 FQGNSA. V gave up 7 bases and J gave up 5 bases, with 11 bases separating them. Here immunoSEQ multiplex PCR was the method, and the copy in TCRdb shows in-frame clones only, minus some. The sample has around 68,000 clones, 88% seen once. The chain employs TRBV7-2 and TRBJ2-5; D is possibly TRBD2 (5 bases). The TCR originated in a human donor in good health. Sequencing was done on a sample of Tregs sorted from blood. This CDR3 is CASTPGGETQYF. The DNA for the CDR3 is TGTGCCAGCACCCCAGGCGGGGAGACCCAGTACTTC.